Below are 25 T cell receptor beta chains sequenced from a single sample in a study. MiXCR, run by TCRdb on the RT-PCR reads, gives a single entry per CDR3 protein. The sample gives about 680,000 distinct CDR3 sequences, around 14% of which show up once; about 3.9% is in the top ten. The source material was memory CD4+ T cells from blood. Receptor source: a female donor in good health, serving as a healthy control.

This clonotype was counted between two and nine times. V usage is TRBV20-1 and J usage is TRBJ1-2; D gene uncertain. Germline-derived CDR1 and CDR2 are DFQATT and SNEGSKA (reference sequence). The CDR3 sequence is 13 residues long. V lost 6 bases to trimming and J lost 6 bases, with 17 bases between them. The DNA of the CDR3 is TGCAGTGCCAGAAATGGGATTCTCCATGGCTACACCTTC. Translating gives CSARNGILHGYTF.

The CDR3 sequence: CSATRQSSNYGYTF. In DNA form, the CDR3 reads TGCAGTGCAACCCGACAGTCCTCTAACTATGGCTACACCTTC. The J gene is TRBJ1-2, the V gene TRBV20-1; D possibly corresponds to TRBD1 (5 bases). This CDR3 has 14 amino acids. Germline values: CDR1 DFQATT, CDR2 SNEGSKA (reference sequence). Trimming left V 6 bases short and J 0 bases short, with 14 bases between.

The genes are TRBV28 and TRBJ1-1; 9 bases fit TRBD1. The germline gives CDR1 MDHEN, CDR2 SYDVKM. V gave up 5 bases and J gave up 6 bases; unmatched junction bases: 10. The CDR3 covers 15 residues. CDR3 region: CASSPHSRQGAEAFF. CDR3 bases: TGTGCCAGCAGTCCCCACTCCCGACAGGGGGCTGAAGCTTTCTTT.

This chain joins TRBV19 and TRBJ1-5; unclear D gene. This CDR3 contains 13 residues. The germline CDR1 and CDR2 sequences are LNHDA and SQIVND (reference sequence). Trimming shortened V by 3 bases and J by 5 bases, and 8 bases separated the two germline ends. The CDR3 here is CASSMGRDQPQHF. The DNA of the CDR3 is TGTGCCAGTAGTATGGGTCGAGATCAGCCCCAGCATTTT.

In this sample, this clonotype turned up many times. The chain joins TRBV30 to TRBJ2-7; a weak D match, TRBD1 (5 bases). This CDR3 has 11 amino acids. CDR1 is GTSNPN and CDR2 is SVGIG in the germline V gene (reference sequence). V shed 5 bases and J shed 3 bases, with 8 bases lying between them. As DNA, the CDR3 is TGTGCCTGGTCAGGGAACTACGAGCAGTACTTC. Its protein product is CAWSGNYEQYF.

This clonotype turned up a few times. The genes are TRBV6-2 or TRBV6-3 and TRBJ2-2, with TRBD2 matching 10 bases. The CDR3 length is 15 residues. CDR1 is MNHEY, CDR2 SVGEGT, per germline. The V gene end was trimmed by 3 bases and the J gene end by 7 bases; junction bases not matched to a gene: 5. In DNA form, the CDR3 reads TGTGCCAGCAGTTATAGCGGGAGGCGTAGCGGGGAGCTGTTTTTT. Translating it yields CASSYSGRRSGELFF.

The table lists this clonotype with a count of one. The chain uses TRBV20-1 and TRBJ2-3, with D hard to call. V lost 3 bases and J 2 bases, leaving 15 bases between the germline ends. Germline CDR1 DFQATT, CDR2 SNEGSKA (reference sequence). The CDR3 runs 15 residues. The DNA of the CDR3 is TGCAGTGCTAGCCCCCGACCGAAAGTCACAGATACGCAGTATTTT. It translates to CSASPRPKVTDTQYF.

This clonotype was recorded a few times. The chain combines TRBV29-1 with TRBJ1-6; D is unresolved. This CDR3 is 13 amino acids long. In germline, CDR1 is SQVTM, CDR2 ANQGSEA. The V end lost 4 bases, the J end lost 6 bases, and 10 bases lay between the germline ends. The CDR3 is CSVGVSANSPLHF. CDR3 coding DNA: TGCAGCGTTGGGGTAAGCGCTAATTCACCCCTCCACTTT. The full variable domain, completed using reference TRBV29-1 and TRBJ1-6, is SAVISQKPSRDICQRGTSLTIQCQVDSQVTMMFWYRQQPGQSLTLIATANQGSEATYESGFVIDKFPISRPNLTFSTLTVSNMSPEDSSIYLCSVGVSANSPLHFGNGTRLTVT.

The chain recombines TRBV21-1 with TRBJ2-7; the DNA was not used to check the table's D call, TRBD1. TRBV21-1 is recorded as a pseudogene. The CDR3 loop spans 15 amino acids. This CDR3 is CASSPDRGPLYEQYF. CDR3 nucleotides: TGTGCCAGCAGCCCGGACAGGGGGCCTTTATACGAGCAGTACTTC.

J is TRBJ1-4 and V is TRBV28; unclear D gene. The germline V gene has CDR1 MDHEN and CDR2 SYDVKM. With 3 bases removed from V and 7 bases from J, the gap between germline ends came to 12 bases. CDR3 length: 14 amino acids. CDR3 sequence (DNA): TGTGCCAGCAGTTTCCCCCGACGCGGTGAAAAACTGTTTTTT. Translation gives CASSFPRRGEKLFF. The full variable domain, in which reference TRBV28 and TRBJ1-4 provide the parts outside the CDR3, is DVKVTQSSRYLVKRTGEKVFLECVQDMDHENMFWYRQDPGLGLRLIYFSYDVKMKEKGDIPEGYSVSREKKERFSLILESASTNQTSMYLCASSFPRRGEKLFFGSGTQLSVL.

The chain carries TRBV5-6 and TRBJ1-5; D not certain. This CDR3 spans 18 amino acids. V dropped 0 bases and J dropped 0 bases, with 16 bases sitting between them. The germline V gene has CDR1 SGHDT and CDR2 YYEEEE. Written as DNA, the CDR3 is TGTGCCAGCAGCTTGGCCCATTCTGATTATTATAGCAATCAGCCCCAGCATTTT. Protein: CASSLAHSDYYSNQPQHF.

The chain uses TRBV12-3 or TRBV12-4 and TRBJ1-3, with D unresolved. CDR3 length: 15 residues. Trimming left V 8 bases short and J 0 bases short, with 14 bases between. CDR3 DNA: TGTGCCAGCGGATCCAATCTGCTCTCTGGAAACACCATATATTTT. Residues: CASGSNLLSGNTIYF.

The V and J genes are TRBV9 and TRBJ2-1, with a tentative D call TRBD2 (6 bases). This CDR3 comprises 13 residues. Germline assignment: CDR1 SGDLS and CDR2 YYNGEE. V was trimmed by 4 bases and J by 9 bases, leaving 14 bases between them. This chain's CDR3 is CASSLRERGEQFF. CDR3 DNA: TGTGCCAGCAGCCTACGGGAGCGCGGTGAGCAGTTCTTC.

Only a few counts were recorded for this clonotype. The chain has TRBV6-1 and TRBJ2-5; D is perhaps TRBD1 (6 bases). Germline CDR1 and CDR2: MNHNS and SASEGT. V was trimmed by 2 bases and J by 5 bases, leaving 9 bases between them. The CDR3 is 13 residues long. CDR3: CASSERDKETQYF. The CDR3 region has the DNA TGTGCCAGCAGTGAACGGGACAAGGAGACCCAGTACTTC.

The rearrangement joins TRBV11-2 to TRBJ1-1; D is possibly TRBD1 (5 bases). CDR1 SGHAT and CDR2 FQNNGV come from the germline V gene. V gave up 2 bases and J gave up 5 bases, with 15 bases separating them. The CDR3 runs 15 residues. Here the CDR3 reads CASSLFTGLSTEAFF. The CDR3 bases are TGTGCCAGCAGCTTATTTACGGGACTTTCGACTGAAGCTTTCTTT. Full variable domain (missing parts from reference TRBV11-2 and TRBJ1-1): EAGVAQSPRYKIIEKRQSVAFWCNPISGHATLYWYQQILGQGPKLLIQFQNNGVVDDSQLPKDRFSAERLKGVDSTLKIQPAKLEDSAVYLCASSLFTGLSTEAFFGQGTRLTVV.

This clonotype was found many times. DNA for the CDR3: TGTGCCATCAGTAAGGGGAGCTCCTACAATGAGCAGTTCTTC. Amino acids: CAISKGSSYNEQFF. This chain uses TRBV10-3 with TRBJ2-1; D tentatively reads TRBD1 or TRBD2 (5 bases each). The CDR3 consists of 14 residues. In germline, CDR1 is ENHRY, CDR2 SYGVKD. Trimming shortened V by 5 bases and J by 0 bases, and 8 bases separated the two germline ends.

Written as DNA, the CDR3 is TGTGCCAGCGGACTAAGCCGTACTACCTCGGGCGGCATTCAGTACTTC. This codes for CASGLSRTTSGGIQYF. The chain is built from TRBV5-5 and TRBJ2-4; a weak D match, TRBD2 (6 bases). CDR3 length equals 16 residues. V was pared by 7 bases and J by 9 bases, with 26 bases between. Germline V lookup: CDR1 SGHKS, CDR2 YYEKEE (reference sequence).

This clonotype appeared a few times. The rearrangement joins TRBV20-1 to TRBJ2-7; maybe TRBD1 (6 bases). Between the trimmed V and J ends, which lost 6 bases and 2 bases, there was a span of 17 bases. The CDR3 loop spans 14 amino acids. Germline V lookup: CDR1 DFQATT, CDR2 SNEGSKA (reference sequence). CDR3 amino acids: CSANLPGHTYEQYF. CDR3 nucleotide sequence: TGCAGTGCCAACTTACCGGGACACACCTACGAGCAGTACTTC.

The table lists this clonotype with a few counts. J is TRBJ2-7 and V is TRBV18; 8 bases are a match to TRBD1. From germline, CDR1 is KGHSH and CDR2 LQKENI. CDR3 length: 16 amino acids. After removal of 3 bases from V and 0 bases from J, the junction contained 7 bases not matched to a gene. As DNA, the CDR3 is TGTGCCAGCTCACCCCCCGGACAGGGAGGCTCCTACGAGCAGTACTTC. It is translated as CASSPPGQGGSYEQYF.

DNA for the CDR3: TGCAGCGCCGGGGACTCTCCCGGCGACACTGAAGCTTTCTTT. Translation gives CSAGDSPGDTEAFF. The gene calls are TRBV29-1 and TRBJ1-1, with a weak D call TRBD1 (5 bases). Germline CDR1 is SQVTM and CDR2 is ANQGSEA. The V end lost 7 bases, the J end lost 3 bases, and 18 bases lay between the germline ends. The CDR3 extends over 14 amino acids.

The chain links TRBV28 to TRBJ1-6; no clear D. V lost 10 bases and J 10 bases, leaving 23 bases between the germline ends. The CDR3 has 15 amino acids. Germline CDR1 reads MDHEN; CDR2 reads SYDVKM. The CDR3, as DNA: TGTGCCACCGCACTGGGCAGATTTTCAGAGTCACCCCTCCACTTT. It codes for CATALGRFSESPLHF.

This clonotype was seen more than once but under ten times. The CDR3 loop reads CASSSPRTTSEYNEQFF. CDR3 in DNA: TGTGCCAGCAGTTCGCCTAGGACTACCAGCGAGTACAATGAGCAGTTCTTC. J is TRBJ2-1 and V is TRBV6-2 or TRBV6-3, with a tentative D call TRBD2 (6 bases). The germline CDR1 and CDR2 sequences are MNHEY and SVGEGT. The CDR3 runs 17 residues. V dropped 4 bases and J dropped 4 bases, with 20 bases sitting between them.

The chain recombines TRBV20-1 with TRBJ1-6, with D uncertain. Germline V gene sequence: CDR1 DFQATT, CDR2 SNEGSKA (reference sequence). Between the trimmed V and J ends, which lost 6 bases and 0 bases, there was a span of 15 bases. This CDR3 spans 16 amino acids. DNA for the CDR3: TGCAGTGCCTTTGGGGAACGGGACTCCTATAATTCACCCCTCCACTTT. As protein: CSAFGERDSYNSPLHF.

This clonotype was observed many times. The chain uses TRBV29-1 and TRBJ2-1; 9 bases are shared with TRBD1. The CDR3 has 14 residues. V lost 4 bases to trimming and J lost 8 bases; unmatched junction nucleotides: 9. Germline CDR1 SQVTM, CDR2 ANQGSEA. CDR3 sequence: CSVVMGQGSDEQFF. Here the CDR3 DNA reads TGCAGCGTTGTAATGGGACAGGGCTCCGATGAGCAGTTCTTC.

This clonotype was counted between two and nine times. The chain links TRBV15 to TRBJ2-5; 9 bases are a match to TRBD1. Germline V lookup: CDR1 LNHNV, CDR2 YYDKDF (reference sequence). V gave up 2 bases and J gave up 5 bases; unmatched junction bases: 6. The CDR3 is 15 amino acids. The CDR3 DNA reads as TGTGCCACCAGCAGACCTACAGGGGGCCTGGAGACCCAGTACTTC. It codes for CATSRPTGGLETQYF.